The next 21 T cell receptor beta chains were all read from a single sample in a study of identical twins. MiXCR, run by TCRdb on the 5' RACE reads, gives a single entry per CDR3 protein. The sample includes around 240,000 distinct CDR3 sequences, about 10% of them seen just once. Sequences were obtained from memory T cells sorted from blood. The receptors come from a man over 45 in good health.

The table lists this clonotype with many counts. The rearrangement uses TRBV4-3 and TRBJ1-1; D is perhaps TRBD1 (6 bases). The CDR3 covers 14 residues. Germline assignment: CDR1 LGHNA and CDR2 YSLEER. V dropped 4 bases and J dropped 2 bases, with 11 bases sitting between them. The CDR3 here is CASSLEQGNTEAFF. The DNA of the CDR3 is TGCGCCAGCAGCCTCGAACAGGGTAACACTGAAGCTTTCTTT.

In this sample, this clonotype turned up many times. This sequence joins TRBV20-1 and TRBJ2-1, with D unclear. V gave up 3 bases and J gave up 2 bases, with 8 bases separating them. Germline lookup yields CDR1 DFQATT and CDR2 SNEGSKA (reference sequence). The CDR3 length is 13 residues. CDR3 DNA: TGCAGTGCTAGGTCTGTTCCCTACAATGAGCAGTTCTTC. Encoded protein: CSARSVPYNEQFF.

The V and J genes are TRBV7-8 and TRBJ2-5; D possibly corresponds to TRBD1 (6 bases). Trimming pared 5 bases from V and 5 bases from J, leaving 18 bases between. Germline V gene lookup returns CDR1 SGHVS and CDR2 FQNEAQ. This CDR3 comprises 15 residues. Here the CDR3 reads CASSQHGQSKETQYF. In DNA, the CDR3 is TGTGCCAGCAGCCAACACGGACAGTCAAAGGAGACCCAGTACTTC.

The chain combines TRBV19 with TRBJ2-6; 9 nucleotides match TRBD1. Germline CDR1 is LNHDA and CDR2 is SQIVND (reference sequence). Trimming removed 9 bases from V and 4 bases from J; junction bases left unmatched: 10. This CDR3 is 16 amino acids long. CDR3 in DNA: TGTGCCAGCCGGGACAGGGTGAAGATGGGGGCCAACGTCCTGACTTTC. The encoded protein is CASRDRVKMGANVLTF.

This clonotype was counted between two and nine times. The chain combines TRBV3-1 with TRBJ1-1; D is unclear. The germline V gene has CDR1 LGHDT and CDR2 YNNKEL (reference sequence). The CDR3 contains 14 residues. Trimming took 1 base from V and 8 from J, leaving 14 bases between them. In DNA form, the CDR3 reads TGTGCCAGCAGCCAAGGAGGAGTGGGTCCCGAAGCTTTCTTT. It encodes CASSQGGVGPEAFF.

This clonotype was picked up many times. The V gene is TRBV10-3, the J gene TRBJ2-7, with 7 positions matching TRBD1. CDR3 length equals 15 residues. V was clipped by 2 bases and J by 3 bases; unmatched bases: 7. Germline CDR1 and CDR2: ENHRY and SYGVKD. For the CDR3, the DNA is TGTGCCATCAGTGAGCAAATGGCAGGGGGCTACGAGCAGTACTTC. It yields the protein CAISEQMAGGYEQYF.

The V and J genes are TRBV4-2 and TRBJ2-3; 7 nucleotides match TRBD2. The CDR3 consists of 17 residues. V lost 0 bases, J lost 1 base, and 7 bases stayed unmatched. Germline lookup yields CDR1 LGHNA and CDR2 YNFKEQ. The CDR3 loop is CASSQEAWAGGTDTQYF. CDR3 bases: TGTGCCAGCAGCCAAGAAGCGTGGGCGGGGGGCACAGATACGCAGTATTTT.

The chain couples TRBV10-3 to TRBJ2-7, with 14 bases matching TRBD2. The length of the CDR3 is 17 residues. Germline V CDR1 and CDR2: ENHRY, SYGVKD. V was pared by 2 bases and J by 5 bases, with 8 bases of the junction left unmatched. CDR3 residues: CAISEVPGLAGVDEQYF. The CDR3 coding sequence is TGTGCCATCAGTGAGGTGCCGGGACTAGCGGGAGTCGACGAGCAGTACTTC.

Within the sample, this clonotype is medium-sized. V is TRBV7-9 and J is TRBJ2-2; D call uncertain. Trimming cost V 5 bases and J 2 bases, with 6 bases left between them. Germline-derived CDR1 and CDR2 are SEHNR and FQNEAQ (reference sequence). The CDR3 consists of 13 residues. CDR3 in DNA: TGTGCCAGCAGCAAACTTAACACCGGGGAGCTGTTTTTT. Its translation: CASSKLNTGELFF.

This clonotype was observed many times. This rearrangement joins TRBV5-1 to TRBJ1-2; TRBD1 is a possible D gene (6 bases). The CDR3 sequence is 15 residues long. The germline gives CDR1 SGHRS, CDR2 YFSETQ. V was cut by 1 base and J by 7 bases, with 17 bases left in between. CDR3 DNA: TGCGCCAGCAGCTTGTCCACGTTGGGGGCGCCTGGCTACACCTTC. It codes for CASSLSTLGAPGYTF. Using reference TRBV5-1 and TRBJ1-2 for the parts outside the CDR3, the full variable domain is KAGVTQTPRYLIKTRGQQVTLSCSPISGHRSVSWYQQTPGQGLQFLFEYFSETQRNKGNFPGRFSGRQFSNSRSEMNVSTLELGDSALYLCASSLSTLGAPGYTFGSGTRLTVV.

This clonotype was seen at least ten times. This rearrangement joins TRBV5-1 to TRBJ2-7; TRBD1 agrees at 9 bases. This CDR3 spans 15 amino acids. The V and J ends lost 3 bases and 4 bases, in that order; junction bases with no gene match: 8. Germline V lookup: CDR1 SGHRS, CDR2 YFSETQ. The CDR3 DNA sequence: TGCGCCAGCAGCTATGGAGGGACAGGGCTTTACGAGCAGTACTTC. It encodes CASSYGGTGLYEQYF.

This clonotype has a count of ten or more. The chain couples TRBV6-2 or TRBV6-3 to TRBJ2-7; 7 nucleotides match TRBD1. J lost 0 bases, V lost 5 bases, and 7 bases had no gene match. Germline V gene sequence: CDR1 MNHEY, CDR2 SVGEGT. The CDR3 is made up of 15 amino acids. The CDR3 here is CASSGNRDSSYEQYF. CDR3 nucleotides: TGTGCCAGCAGTGGTAACCGGGACAGCTCCTACGAGCAGTACTTC.

This clonotype was recorded at least ten times. This chain joins TRBV19 and TRBJ2-3; D remains unclear. CDR3 length: 13 residues. Trimming removed 3 bases at V and 3 bases at J, with 7 bases between. CDR1 is LNHDA, CDR2 SQIVND, per germline (reference sequence). As DNA, the CDR3 is TGTGCCAGTAGTATGAGGATGACAGATACGCAGTATTTT. Translation gives CASSMRMTDTQYF.

This clonotype was counted at least ten times. The chain employs TRBV20-1 and TRBJ2-3; TRBD1 might be the D (6 bases). Trimming removed 4 bases from V and 1 base from J, with 12 bases in between. This CDR3 contains 14 residues. Germline V gene data show CDR1 as DFQATT and CDR2 as SNEGSKA (reference sequence). Written as DNA, the CDR3 is TGCAGTGCTATACAGGGCAGGGGCACAGATACGCAGTATTTT. Translation gives CSAIQGRGTDTQYF.

This clonotype was detected a few times. The rearrangement joins TRBV20-1 to TRBJ1-2; unclear D gene. CDR1 is DFQATT and CDR2 is SNEGSKA in the germline V gene (reference sequence). Between the trimmed V and J ends, which lost 5 bases and 6 bases, there was a span of 10 bases. The CDR3 loop spans 11 amino acids. CDR3 coding DNA: TGCAGTGCTCCCGGTTCGGATGGCTACACCTTC. It yields the protein CSAPGSDGYTF.

This clonotype was picked up many times. V and J are TRBV25-1 and TRBJ1-2; D is uncertain. V was pared by 3 bases and J by 8 bases, with 13 bases between. The CDR3 consists of 13 residues. Germline V gene lookup returns CDR1 MGHDK and CDR2 SYGVNS. The CDR3: CASSDRDTAGYTF. CDR3 sequence (DNA): TGTGCCAGCAGTGATCGTGACACGGCGGGCTACACCTTC.

This clonotype turned up a few times. The chain is built from TRBV5-5 and TRBJ2-7; TRBD1 aligns across 7 bases. V lost 0 bases to trimming and J lost 7 bases; unmatched junction nucleotides: 7. CDR1 and CDR2 (germline): SGHKS, YYEKEE (reference sequence). The CDR3 length is 14 residues. The DNA of the CDR3 is TGTGCCAGCAGCTTGGAGAGGGGGCTGGGAGAGCAGTACTTC. It encodes CASSLERGLGEQYF.

The sample holds many counts of this clonotype. This chain uses TRBV7-9 with TRBJ2-7, with D perhaps matching TRBD1 (5 bases). This CDR3 region has 13 residues. From germline, CDR1 is SEHNR and CDR2 FQNEAQ (reference sequence). V lost 3 bases and J 7 bases, leaving 13 bases between the germline ends. The CDR3 region has the DNA TGTGCCAGCAGCTTCCCGACAGAGAGGGAGCAGTACTTC. This gives the protein CASSFPTEREQYF.

This clonotype came up many times. This chain connects TRBV7-2 to TRBJ1-2; 7 nucleotides agree with TRBD1. V lost 1 base to trimming and J lost 4 bases; unmatched junction nucleotides: 3. The CDR3 has 14 amino acids. Germline V gene data show CDR1 as SGHTA and CDR2 as FQGNSA. This chain's CDR3 is CASSLVQGGYGYTF. The CDR3 nucleotides are TGTGCCAGCAGCTTAGTGCAGGGGGGCTATGGCTACACCTTC. The full variable domain, with the rest looked up from reference TRBV7-2 and TRBJ1-2, is GAGVSQSPSNKVTEKGKDVELRCDPISGHTALYWYRQSLGQGLEFLIYFQGNSAPDKSGLPSDRFSAERTGGSVSTLTIQRTQQEDSAVYLCASSLVQGGYGYTFGSGTRLTVV.

The table lists this clonotype with a few counts. The chain combines TRBV19 with TRBJ1-1; TRBD1 matches at 7 bases. The V gene's germline CDR1 is LNHDA and CDR2 SQIVND (reference sequence). This CDR3 region has 13 residues. Trimming took 7 bases from V and 4 from J; bases not matched to a gene: 6. The CDR3 spells CASTRRGVTEAFF. DNA of the CDR3: TGTGCCAGTACTCGCAGGGGGGTCACTGAAGCTTTCTTT.

This clonotype has just a few counts. The chain recombines TRBV5-1 with TRBJ2-1, with D unclear. With 4 bases removed from V and 0 bases from J, the gap between germline ends came to 17 bases. The V gene's germline CDR1 is SGHRS and CDR2 YFSETQ. The CDR3 consists of 17 residues. CDR3 protein: CASSQSGSDSSYNEQFF. The DNA for the CDR3 is TGCGCCAGCAGCCAATCCGGCAGTGATAGCTCCTACAATGAGCAGTTCTTC.